This is a list of T cell receptor beta chains from one sample in a study of T-cell reconstitution after alpha-beta-depleted transplantation in children. TCRdb recomputed calls from the PCR reads with MiXCR, one row per CDR3 protein. In the table there are some 250,000 distinct CDR3 sequences, about 12% of which are singletons. The sequencing used PBMCs from the stem cell graft donor, collected from the stem cell graft. Receptor source: a human donor who donated a stem cell graft to a child with acute lymphoblastic leukemia. Both conserved end residues are part of each CDR3. D genes are given only for firm matches. The size field is filled for only some rows; it gives once, few, many or a size class.

DNA | CDR3 | J | D | V | size
TGTGCCAGTAGTTTCGGGAGTGTCGACGAGCAGTACTTC | CASSFGSVDEQYF | TRBJ2-7 | . | TRBV19 | many
TGTGCCAGCAGTTTACGGGACCAAGGGCAAGAGACCCAGTACTTC | CASSLRDQGQETQYF | TRBJ2-5 | . | TRBV7-9 | many
TGTGCCAGCAGCCTCGGGACAGGGCTCGCTAATGAAAAACTGTTTTTT | CASSLGTGLANEKLFF | TRBJ1-4 | TRBD1 | TRBV9 | many
TGTGCCATCAGCGGGACTAGCGGACTGAACACCGGGGAGCTGTTTTTT | CAISGTSGLNTGELFF | TRBJ2-2 | TRBD2 | TRBV10-3 | many
TGCAGTGCTAGCAGGGGACAATACATGAACACTGAAGCTTTCTTT | CSASRGQYMNTEAFF | TRBJ1-1 | . | TRBV20-1 | many
TGTGCCTGGAGCCGCGGACGGCTCAACACTGAAGCTTTCTTT | CAWSRGRLNTEAFF | TRBJ1-1 | . | TRBV30 | .
TGCAGTGCTAGAGGGGTAGGGCTGGGGGACACCGGGGAGCTGTTTTTT | CSARGVGLGDTGELFF | TRBJ2-2 | . | TRBV20-1 | many
TGTGCCATCAGTGACCCCCGGGAAGAGTTCGCCTATGGCTACACCTTC | CAISDPREEFAYGYTF | TRBJ1-2 | . | TRBV10-3 | .
TGTGCCAGCAGAAAAGGGCTAGCGGGAGGGTTCTACGAGCAGTACTTC | CASRKGLAGGFYEQYF | TRBJ2-7 | . | TRBV21-1 | many
TGTGCCAGCAGTACCTTTTACGGGAAGGGCGAGCAGTACTTC | CASSTFYGKGEQYF | TRBJ2-7 | . | TRBV12-3/TRBV12-4 | many
TGTGCCAGCAGCTTAGATCAGTTCCAGCCCGGCGAATGGACTAATGAAAAACTGTTTTTT | CASSLDQFQPGEWTNEKLFF | TRBJ1-4 | . | TRBV11-3 | many
TGCAGTGCTAGAGATCTTAGGAAGGGGATAGGCTCGGACGAGCAGTACTTC | CSARDLRKGIGSDEQYF | TRBJ2-7 | . | TRBV20-1 | few
TGTGCCAGCGGACAGGGGAGCAATCAGCCCCAGCATTTT | CASGQGSNQPQHF | TRBJ1-5 | TRBD1 | TRBV6-1 | many
TGCGCCAGTACCAGGGGCCCTCGAGGAGAGACCCAGTACTTC | CASTRGPRGETQYF | TRBJ2-5 | . | TRBV5-1 | many
TGCAGTGCTAGGGGGCGCATGTCCTACGAGCAGTACTTC | CSARGRMSYEQYF | TRBJ2-7 | . | TRBV20-1 | few
TGCAGCGTTGGGGACAACTATCAGCCCCAGCATTTT | CSVGDNYQPQHF | TRBJ1-5 | . | TRBV29-1 | many
TGCGCCAGCAGCCAAGAACGATCGCTGGGCGATGGCTACACCTTC | CASSQERSLGDGYTF | TRBJ1-2 | . | TRBV4-3 | few
TGCAGCGCTACAGGGGGTCTTAACTATGGCTACACCTTC | CSATGGLNYGYTF | TRBJ1-2 | TRBD1 | TRBV29-1 | many
TGCAGCGTTGCCGGGGCGCAGGGAGGGTACAATGAGCAGTTCTTC | CSVAGAQGGYNEQFF | TRBJ2-1 | TRBD2 | TRBV29-1 | .
TGTGCCAGCAGCCGGGACGTGAGACTCAACAATGAGCAGTTCTTC | CASSRDVRLNNEQFF | TRBJ2-1 | . | TRBV7-2 | many
TGTGCCACCAGTGATTTGGGGGTGGCAGAAGAGACCCAGTACTTC | CATSDLGVAEETQYF | TRBJ2-5 | . | TRBV24-1 | many
TGTGCCAGCAGCCCAGGGAGGTCTAGCGGTAGCTCCTACGAGCAGTACTTC | CASSPGRSSGSSYEQYF | TRBJ2-7 | TRBD2 | TRBV9 | .
TGTGCCAGCAGAGCGGGACTAGCGGACACCGGGGAGCTGTTTTTT | CASRAGLADTGELFF | TRBJ2-2 | TRBD2 | TRBV9 | few
TGTGCCAGCACTCTCCACCCGAGTCGCAACCTCATGAACACTGAAGCTTTCTTT | CASTLHPSRNLMNTEAFF | TRBJ1-1 | . | TRBV6-1 | many
TGCAGTGCTAGAGACCCAAGACTAGCGGGGCATCCTGGGGAGCTGTTTTTT | CSARDPRLAGHPGELFF | TRBJ2-2 | TRBD2 | TRBV20-1 | many
TGCGCCAGCAGCTTGGGAGGGATAGCGGCCGGGGAGCTGTTTTTT | CASSLGGIAAGELFF | TRBJ2-2 | . | TRBV5-1 | many